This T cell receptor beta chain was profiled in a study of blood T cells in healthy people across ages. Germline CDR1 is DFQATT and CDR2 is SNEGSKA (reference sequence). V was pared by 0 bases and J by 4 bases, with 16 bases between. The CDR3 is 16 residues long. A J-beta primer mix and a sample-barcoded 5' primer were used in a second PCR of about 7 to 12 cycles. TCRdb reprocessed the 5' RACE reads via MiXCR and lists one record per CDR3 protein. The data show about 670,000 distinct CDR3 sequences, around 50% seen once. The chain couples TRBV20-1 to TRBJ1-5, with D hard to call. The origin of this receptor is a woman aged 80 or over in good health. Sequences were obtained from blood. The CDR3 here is CSARDRESSSNQPQHF. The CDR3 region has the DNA TGCAGTGCTAGAGATCGAGAATCTTCCAGTAATCAGCCCCAGCATTTT.